Following are 26 T cell receptor beta chains from one sample sequenced in a study of cytotoxic CD8 clonotypes in ibrutinib-treated CLL. Repertoires were generated with immunoSEQ multiplex PCR, while TCRdb's copy carries only in-frame clones and drops some. Of around 60,000 clones in the sample, approximately 62% are singletons; the top ten hold 14% to 15%. Material: PBMCs, obtained after 12 months of ibrutinib treatment. These receptors were taken from a human donor with chronic lymphocytic leukemia.

The table lists this clone with a few counts. J is TRBJ1-5 and V is TRBV30, with a weak D call TRBD1 (5 bases). CDR3 length equals 13 residues. CDR1 GTSNPN and CDR2 SVGIG come from the germline V gene (reference sequence). With 2 bases removed from V and 9 bases from J, the gap between germline ends came to 14 bases. The CDR3: CAWSRGRGGPQHF. For the CDR3, the DNA is TGTGCCTGGAGTAGGGGACGGGGGGGGCCCCAGCATTTT.

The CDR3 is CASNQGSGPQHF. DNA for the CDR3: TGTGCCAGCAACCAGGGGTCAGGGCCCCAGCATTTT. The chain couples TRBV7-9 to TRBJ1-5; maybe TRBD1 (6 bases). Trimming removed 7 bases from V and 9 bases from J, with 13 bases in between. Germline values: CDR1 SEHNR, CDR2 FQNEAQ (reference sequence). CDR3 length equals 12 residues.

The rearrangement uses TRBV7-6 and TRBJ2-1; 9 positions match TRBD2. The J segment lost 9 bases and the V segment lost 5 bases, leaving 11 bases of the junction unmatched. The CDR3 has 15 amino acids. The germline V gene has CDR1 SGHVS and CDR2 FNYEAQ. The CDR3 sequence: CASSPRGRGGTEQFF. The CDR3 coding sequence is TGTGCCAGCAGCCCAAGGGGGCGGGGGGGCACTGAGCAGTTCTTC.

The genes are TRBV5-1 and TRBJ2-2; D is undetermined. The germline V gene has CDR1 SGHRS and CDR2 YFSETQ. This CDR3 has 13 residues. V shed 4 bases and J shed 5 bases, with 9 bases lying between them. CDR3 loop: CASSPASTGELFF. The DNA for the CDR3 is TGCGCCAGCAGCCCTGCCAGTACCGGGGAGCTGTTTTTT.

The chain combines TRBV5-1 with TRBJ2-3; D remains ambiguous. Germline CDR1 reads SGHRS; CDR2 reads YFSETQ. Trimming removed 0 bases from V and 2 bases from J, with 7 bases in between. The CDR3 is made up of 14 amino acids. CDR3 coding DNA: TGCGCCAGCAGCTTGGAATCCCTCACAGATACGCAGTATTTT. This codes for CASSLESLTDTQYF.

The chain carries TRBV28 and TRBJ1-2; no clear D gene. The CDR3 length is 12 residues. Germline V lookup: CDR1 MDHEN, CDR2 SYDVKM. V dropped 8 bases and J dropped 0 bases, with 7 bases sitting between them. CDR3 loop: CASSRSNYGYTF. CDR3 nucleotide sequence: TGTGCCAGCTCCCGATCTAACTATGGCTACACCTTC.

The genes are TRBV28 and TRBJ2-6; D gene ambiguous. This CDR3 spans 18 amino acids. Trimming removed 3 bases from V and 0 bases from J, with 15 bases in between. Germline V lookup: CDR1 MDHEN, CDR2 SYDVKM. CDR3 coding DNA: TGTGCCAGCAGTTTGGGGTGGGGTGGGTACTCTGGGGCCAACGTCCTGACTTTC. It yields the protein CASSLGWGGYSGANVLTF. The complete variable domain, with remaining parts taken from reference TRBV28 and TRBJ2-6, reads DVKVTQSSRYLVKRTGEKVFLECVQDMDHENMFWYRQDPGLGLRLIYFSYDVKMKEKGDIPEGYSVSREKKERFSLILESASTNQTSMYLCASSLGWGGYSGANVLTFGAGSRLTVL.

This clone has only a few counts. This sequence joins TRBV30 and TRBJ2-2; 8 bases line up with TRBD2. Per the germline V gene, CDR1 is GTSNPN and CDR2 is SVGIG (reference sequence). This CDR3 has 13 amino acids. V dropped 8 bases and J dropped 5; count of bases not matched to a gene: 7. CDR3 bases: TGTGCCAGGGGGACTAGTGGAACCGGGGAGCTGTTTTTT. Residues: CARGTSGTGELFF.

This clone appeared a few times. The CDR3, as DNA: TGCGCCAGCAGCCACCAGCGTCTTAACACCGGGGAGCTGTTTTTT. Translating it yields CASSHQRLNTGELFF. V and J are TRBV4-1 and TRBJ2-2; D unclear. V dropped 3 bases and J dropped 2 bases, with 10 bases sitting between them. The CDR3 is 15 residues long. CDR1 is MGHRA, CDR2 YSYEKL, per germline.

The genes are TRBV10-2 and TRBJ2-1; D unresolved. This CDR3 is 11 amino acids long. Trimming removed 4 bases from V and 6 bases from J, with 4 bases in between. The germline V gene has CDR1 WSHSY and CDR2 SAAADI. Here the CDR3 reads CASSVFNEQFF. In DNA, the CDR3 is TGCGCCAGCAGTGTGTTCAATGAGCAGTTCTTC.

This clone was seen only once. The V gene is TRBV5-6, the J gene TRBJ1-5; tentatively, D is TRBD1 (6 bases). The CDR3 is 15 amino acids. Trimming removed 4 bases from V and 3 bases from J, with 14 bases in between. The germline V gene has CDR1 SGHDT and CDR2 YYEEEE. This CDR3 reads CASSPSGQINQPQHF. CDR3 sequence (DNA): TGTGCCAGCAGCCCGTCCGGACAGATCAATCAGCCCCAGCATTTT.

This chain connects TRBV7-9 to TRBJ2-2, with D perhaps matching TRBD1 (7 bases). Per germline, CDR1 SEHNR and CDR2 FQNEAQ (reference sequence). V was pared by 5 bases and J by 7 bases, with 14 bases between. The CDR3 loop spans 14 amino acids. The CDR3 DNA sequence: TGTGCCAGCAGCCGGACAGGAGGGAGCGGGGAGCTGTTTTTT. As protein: CASSRTGGSGELFF.

The chain is built from TRBV5-5 and TRBJ2-5, with D possibly being TRBD1 (6 bases). The germline CDR1 and CDR2 sequences are SGHKS and YYEKEE (reference sequence). There are 14 residues in the CDR3. V was pared by 4 bases and J by 2 bases, with 12 bases between. CDR3 nucleotide sequence: TGTGCCAGCAGCCCTAGGACAGCTCAAGAGACCCAGTACTTC. Its protein product is CASSPRTAQETQYF.

The chain employs TRBV5-6 and TRBJ1-2; D call uncertain. The CDR3 totals 11 residues. Germline V gives CDR1 SGHDT, CDR2 YYEEEE. Deletions cut 5 bases from V and 8 bases from J, with 10 bases between. CDR3 bases: TGTGCCAGCAGGCGGACCGAGGGCTACACCTTC. It encodes CASRRTEGYTF.

The chain links TRBV6-1 to TRBJ2-5; D uncertain. The V gene lost 8 bases and the J gene lost 1 base, with 8 bases spanning the gap. Germline lookup yields CDR1 MNHNS and CDR2 SASEGT. The CDR3 has 12 amino acids. CDR3 amino acids: CASGASQETQYF. CDR3 DNA: TGTGCCAGCGGAGCGAGCCAAGAGACCCAGTACTTC.

The chain employs TRBV5-1 and TRBJ1-3; D gene ambiguous. Trimming removed 7 bases from V and 1 base from J, with 12 bases in between. The CDR3 length is 14 residues. The germline V gene encodes CDR1 SGHRS and CDR2 YFSETQ. CDR3 sequence (DNA): TGCGCCAGCCGGCAGCTCCTATCTGGAAACACCATATATTTT. Translated: CASRQLLSGNTIYF.

The V call is TRBV7-2, the J call TRBJ1-5; D is undetermined. Germline assignment: CDR1 SGHTA and CDR2 FQGNSA. The germline V and J ends were trimmed by 3 bases and 6 bases, with 12 bases remaining between them. This CDR3 has 14 residues. This CDR3 reads CASSLRATGQPQHF. DNA of the CDR3: TGTGCCAGCAGCTTGAGGGCGACGGGTCAGCCCCAGCATTTT. Complete variable domain (other parts from reference TRBV7-2 and TRBJ1-5): GAGVSQSPSNKVTEKGKDVELRCDPISGHTALYWYRQSLGQGLEFLIYFQGNSAPDKSGLPSDRFSAERTGGSVSTLTIQRTQQEDSAVYLCASSLRATGQPQHFGDGTRLSIL.

V is TRBV7-9 and J is TRBJ1-2; D is undetermined. Trimming stripped 1 base from V and 6 bases from J, with 18 bases between. The CDR3 spans 16 residues. Germline CDR1 SEHNR, CDR2 FQNEAQ (reference sequence). The CDR3 region is CASSLVAAWEGDGYTF. DNA of the CDR3: TGTGCCAGCAGCTTAGTGGCGGCTTGGGAGGGAGATGGCTACACCTTC.

This chain uses TRBV30 with TRBJ2-3; a weak D match, TRBD2 (5 bases). Germline CDR1 GTSNPN, CDR2 SVGIG (reference sequence). Trimming removed 2 bases at V and 4 bases at J, with 10 bases between. CDR3 length: 13 residues. The CDR3 coding sequence is TGTGCCTGGAGTTACCGGCGGGCAGATACGCAGTATTTT. This codes for CAWSYRRADTQYF.

The chain has TRBV5-1 and TRBJ1-1; D is possibly TRBD1 (5 bases). This CDR3 has 15 residues. Looked up from germline, CDR1 is SGHRS and CDR2 is YFSETQ. The germline V and J ends were trimmed by 4 bases and 5 bases, with 18 bases remaining between them. CDR3 in amino acids: CASSPPRQGGTEAFF. The DNA of the CDR3 is TGCGCCAGCAGCCCCCCACGGCAGGGTGGGACTGAAGCTTTCTTT.

This clone was seen ten or more times. The rearrangement joins TRBV11-1 to TRBJ1-1; no firm D call. This CDR3 spans 13 amino acids. Per the germline V gene, CDR1 is SGHAT and CDR2 is FQDESV (reference sequence). V was shortened by 4 bases and J by 4 bases, with 10 bases between the two germline ends. CDR3 sequence (DNA): TGTGCCAGCAGCTACGGGTTGGGCACTGAAGCTTTCTTT. Translation: CASSYGLGTEAFF.

The CDR3 loop is CASSVLSAQETQYF. The DNA for the CDR3 is TGTGCCAGCAGCGTTTTGTCGGCACAAGAGACCCAGTACTTC. The chain combines TRBV9 with TRBJ2-5; D is unclear. CDR1 and CDR2 from the germline V gene are SGDLS and YYNGEE. There are 14 residues in the CDR3. Trimming removed 2 bases from V and 2 bases from J, with 10 bases in between. Full variable domain (outside the CDR3, taken from reference TRBV9 and TRBJ2-5): DSGVTQTPKHLITATGQRVTLRCSPRSGDLSVYWYQQSLDQGLQFLIQYYNGEERAKGNILERFSAQQFPDLHSELNLSSLELGDSALYFCASSVLSAQETQYFGPGTRLLVL.

The chain carries TRBV5-1 and TRBJ2-6, with unresolved D. This CDR3 comprises 18 residues. The V gene lost 1 base and the J gene lost 0 bases, with 14 bases spanning the gap. Germline lookup yields CDR1 SGHRS and CDR2 YFSETQ. In DNA form, the CDR3 reads TGCGCCAGCAGCTTGATTGGCAGGACCCGCTCTGGGGCCAACGTCCTGACTTTC. Encoded protein: CASSLIGRTRSGANVLTF.

This sequence joins TRBV28 and TRBJ2-7; a weak D match, TRBD2 (5 bases). V was trimmed by 8 bases and J by 2 bases, leaving 10 bases between them. The CDR3 contains 12 residues. The germline V gene encodes CDR1 MDHEN and CDR2 SYDVKM. In DNA, the CDR3 is TGTGCCAGCCGGGATACCCCCTACGAGCAGTACTTC. This codes for CASRDTPYEQYF.

The chain carries TRBV6-5 and TRBJ1-2, with TRBD1 matching over 8 bases. The CDR3 extends over 13 amino acids. Germline trimming cut 8 bases from V and 7 bases from J; bases unmatched to any gene: 9. Germline CDR1 is MNHEY and CDR2 is SVGAGI. CDR3 protein: CASSPRGQSGYTF. The CDR3 nucleotides are TGTGCCAGCTCCCCCAGGGGGCAGAGTGGCTACACCTTC.

This rearrangement joins TRBV6-6 to TRBJ1-5; D remains ambiguous. In germline, CDR1 is MNHNY, CDR2 SVGAGI (reference sequence). The germline V and J ends were trimmed by 2 bases and 2 bases, with 4 bases remaining between them. The CDR3 extends over 13 amino acids. CDR3 residues: CASSYRGNQPQHF. CDR3 sequence (DNA): TGTGCCAGCAGTTACCGGGGCAATCAGCCCCAGCATTTT.